A single sample gave rise to the 29 T cell receptor beta chains below, sequenced in a study of beta chain features in type 1 diabetes. The sequenced template was cDNA made from the entire isolated RNA. The method was immunoSEQ multiplex PCR; TCRdb's version includes in-frame clones alone and lacks a portion of them. The profile shows around 240,000 clones, 9.6% of them singletons. The sequencing sample was made of naive CD4+ T cells from blood. Receptor source: a woman aged 18-29 years in good health.

This clone was observed a handful of times. The rearrangement uses TRBV18 and TRBJ1-1, with 8 positions matching TRBD1. The CDR3 extends over 15 amino acids. Germline V gene sequence: CDR1 KGHSH, CDR2 LQKENI. V was clipped by 3 bases and J by 1 base; unmatched bases: 4. The CDR3 region has the DNA TGTGCCAGCTCACCCTCCGGGACAGGGAACACTGAAGCTTTCTTT. Translated, it gives CASSPSGTGNTEAFF.

J is TRBJ2-1 and V is TRBV15, with D perhaps TRBD2 (7 bases). The V end lost 5 bases, the J end lost 4 bases, and 18 bases lay between the germline ends. The CDR3 length is 16 residues. Germline V gives CDR1 LNHNV, CDR2 YYDKDF (reference sequence). The DNA of the CDR3 is TGTGCCACCAGCTCGAGGGGGACTAAGACTTACAATGAGCAGTTCTTC. This encodes CATSSRGTKTYNEQFF.

This clone was counted between two and nine times. V gene TRBV6-1 combines with J gene TRBJ1-1, with 8 bases lining up with TRBD1. Per germline, CDR1 MNHNS and CDR2 SASEGT. V shed 2 bases and J 5 bases; nucleotides not matched to a gene: 13. This CDR3 spans 17 amino acids. Here the CDR3 reads CASSENPPGQAGTEAFF. In DNA, the CDR3 is TGTGCCAGCAGTGAAAATCCCCCGGGACAGGCGGGGACTGAAGCTTTCTTT.

This clone was counted only a few times. This chain connects TRBV7-2 to TRBJ2-3; TRBD2 matches 9 bases. This CDR3 contains 16 residues. Trimming at V came to 2 bases and at J to 4 bases, leaving 7 bases not matched to a gene. Looked up from germline, CDR1 is SGHTA and CDR2 is FQGNSA. CDR3 sequence (DNA): TGTGCCAGCAGCTTACTGGCGGGGGGGCCCCCAGATACGCAGTATTTT. Residues: CASSLLAGGPPDTQYF.

The table lists this clone with a few counts. The rearrangement links TRBV6-1 to TRBJ1-1; D unclear. The V end was cut by 1 base, the J end by 1 base, with 10 bases between. CDR3 length: 15 amino acids. The germline gives CDR1 MNHNS, CDR2 SASEGT. CDR3 coding DNA: TGTGCCAGCAGTGAAGTACTCACTCCGAACACTGAAGCTTTCTTT. Translated: CASSEVLTPNTEAFF.

The table lists this clone with a few counts. The V call is TRBV28, the J call TRBJ2-1; 11 bases match TRBD1. The CDR3 has 16 amino acids. V was clipped by 5 bases and J by 4 bases; unmatched bases: 7. CDR1 MDHEN and CDR2 SYDVKM come from the germline V gene. CDR3 in amino acids: CASSPGTGGMYNEQFF. The CDR3, as DNA: TGTGCCAGCAGTCCTGGGACAGGGGGAATGTACAATGAGCAGTTCTTC.

This clone was counted a few times. CDR3 nucleotide sequence: TGTGCCAGCTCACCACCGACTAGCGGGGGGTACCAAGAGACCCAGTACTTC. Translating it yields CASSPPTSGGYQETQYF. The chain combines TRBV18 with TRBJ2-5, with 13 nucleotides matching TRBD2. Per germline, CDR1 KGHSH and CDR2 LQKENI. V gave up 0 bases and J gave up 0 bases; unmatched junction bases: 1. This CDR3 is built from 17 residues. Complete variable domain (other parts from reference TRBV18 and TRBJ2-5): NAGVMQNPRHLVRRRGQEARLRCSPMKGHSHVYWYRQLPEEGLKFMVYLQKENIIDESGMPKERFSAEFPKEGPSILRIQQVVRGDSAAYFCASSPPTSGGYQETQYFGPGTRLLVL.

This clone appeared a few times. The chain couples TRBV30 to TRBJ2-5; a weak D match, TRBD2 (6 bases). This CDR3 is 12 amino acids long. Trimming pared 4 bases from V and 5 bases from J, leaving 11 bases between. The germline V gene encodes CDR1 GTSNPN and CDR2 SVGIG (reference sequence). The CDR3 nucleotides read TGTGCCTGGACCATTGGGGGGGAGACCCAGTACTTC. Protein sequence: CAWTIGGETQYF.

This clone was seen a few times. The chain has TRBV7-9 and TRBJ1-4; perhaps TRBD1 as D (5 bases). V was trimmed by 8 bases and J by 7 bases, leaving 11 bases between them. This CDR3 has 12 amino acids. Germline-derived CDR1 and CDR2 are SEHNR and FQNEAQ (reference sequence). CDR3 coding DNA: TGTGCCAGCGAAGGTACAGGTGAAAAACTGTTTTTT. Protein sequence: CASEGTGEKLFF.

This clone has only a few counts. The chain carries TRBV14 and TRBJ1-5, with D possibly being TRBD1 (5 bases). CDR1 is SGHDN and CDR2 is FVKESK in the germline V gene. CDR3 size: 15 residues. V was trimmed by 0 bases and J by 6 bases, leaving 12 bases between them. CDR3 bases: TGTGCCAGCAGCCAAGATAGGCGGGGACCTCAGCCCCAGCATTTT. Translation: CASSQDRRGPQPQHF.

The chain joins TRBV6-5 to TRBJ1-6; 7 positions agree with TRBD1. The V and J ends lost 6 bases and 6 bases, in that order; junction bases with no gene match: 2. The CDR3 runs 13 residues. Per the germline V gene, CDR1 is MNHEY and CDR2 is SVGAGI. CDR3 coding DNA: TGTGCCAGCAGAGGGACAGTTAATTCACCCCTCCACTTT. This codes for CASRGTVNSPLHF.

In its sample, this clone was seen a few times. The chain employs TRBV7-9 and TRBJ2-1; TRBD2 matches at 12 bases. With 5 bases clipped from V and 5 bases from J, the junction kept 7 bases outside the gene matches. The CDR3 loop spans 16 amino acids. In germline, CDR1 is SEHNR, CDR2 FQNEAQ (reference sequence). CDR3 loop: CASSQRRTSGDNEQFF. The DNA of the CDR3 is TGTGCCAGCAGCCAACGACGGACTAGCGGGGACAATGAGCAGTTCTTC.

The chain uses TRBV27 and TRBJ2-2; 14 bases fit TRBD2. The CDR3 spans 19 residues. Trimming took 5 bases from V and 6 from J; bases not matched to a gene: 14. The V gene's germline CDR1 is MNHEY and CDR2 SMNVEV (reference sequence). The CDR3 reads CASSLRLAGGTTRPGELFF. CDR3 DNA sequence: TGTGCCAGCAGTCTCAGACTAGCGGGAGGGACAACAAGGCCCGGGGAGCTGTTTTTT.

This clone has more than one count but fewer than ten. This chain connects TRBV7-3 to TRBJ2-5; perhaps TRBD1 as D (6 bases). Germline V gene data show CDR1 as SGHTA and CDR2 as FQGTGA. Trimming left V 1 base short and J 5 bases short, with 14 bases between. CDR3 length equals 15 residues. The CDR3 DNA sequence: TGTGCCAGCAGCTTAAGAGCAGGGGTTTACGAGACCCAGTACTTC. This codes for CASSLRAGVYETQYF.

This clone was counted between two and nine times. The chain joins TRBV30 to TRBJ1-5, with a possible D match to TRBD1 (5 bases). The ends were cut back, 5 bases at V and 1 base at J, with 9 bases in the middle. The CDR3 consists of 13 residues. Germline-derived CDR1 and CDR2 are GTSNPN and SVGIG (reference sequence). The CDR3 region is CAWAGGSNQPQHF. The DNA for the CDR3 is TGTGCCTGGGCCGGGGGGAGCAATCAGCCCCAGCATTTT.

This clone was counted at least ten times. J is TRBJ2-3 and V is TRBV15; D gene unclear. Trimming left V 4 bases short and J 1 base short, with 9 bases between. The CDR3 has 14 residues. Germline V gene lookup returns CDR1 LNHNV and CDR2 YYDKDF (reference sequence). Here the CDR3 reads CATSIRGGTDTQYF. CDR3 coding DNA: TGTGCCACCAGCATCAGAGGTGGCACAGATACGCAGTATTTT. The whole variable domain, remainder taken from reference TRBV15 and TRBJ2-3, is DAMVIQNPRYQVTQFGKPVTLSCSQTLNHNVMYWYQQKSSQAPKLLFHYYDKDFNNEADTPDNFQSRRPNTSFCFLDIRSPGLGDTAMYLCATSIRGGTDTQYFGPGTRLTVL.

This clone was recorded at least ten times. The chain recombines TRBV29-1 with TRBJ2-7; tentative D call: TRBD1 (6 bases). The germline gives CDR1 SQVTM, CDR2 ANQGSEA. The CDR3 length is 13 residues. V lost 6 bases and J 0 bases, leaving 12 bases between the germline ends. The CDR3 here is CSVLGTSSYEQYF. The CDR3 region has the DNA TGCAGCGTCCTAGGGACAAGCTCCTACGAGCAGTACTTC.

This clone was observed a handful of times. The V and J genes are TRBV10-3 and TRBJ2-3; D gene uncertain. The CDR3 consists of 13 residues. V lost 7 bases, J lost 1 base, and 9 bases lay in between. The germline CDR1 and CDR2 sequences are ENHRY and SYGVKD. The chain's CDR3 is CAINVQGTDTQYF. The CDR3 DNA reads TGTGCCATCAACGTCCAGGGCACAGATACGCAGTATTTT.

This clone was observed a handful of times. This sequence joins TRBV6-5 and TRBJ1-1; perhaps TRBD1 as D (5 bases). From germline, CDR1 is MNHEY and CDR2 SVGAGI. Trimming took off 11 bases at V and 0 bases at J, with 16 bases between the two ends. The CDR3 is 14 amino acids. CDR3 sequence: CAARGVGMNTEAFF. For the CDR3, the DNA is TGTGCCGCCCGGGGGGTAGGAATGAACACTGAAGCTTTCTTT.

A few counts support this clone. The chain uses TRBV9 and TRBJ2-4; 11 positions match TRBD1. Germline CDR1 SGDLS, CDR2 YYNGEE. Trimming at V came to 3 bases and at J to 8 bases, leaving 13 bases not matched to a gene. The CDR3 runs 17 residues. CDR3 sequence: CASSEDRGQVRRDIQYF. In DNA, the CDR3 is TGTGCCAGCAGCGAGGACAGGGGGCAGGTCAGGAGGGACATTCAGTACTTC.

The chain has TRBV18 and TRBJ1-5, with D possibly TRBD1 on 5 matching bases. The CDR3 runs 15 residues. The V gene's germline CDR1 is KGHSH and CDR2 LQKENI. The V gene lost 3 bases and the J gene lost 5 bases, with 14 bases spanning the gap. The CDR3 is CASSPKEGRDQPQHF. CDR3 DNA sequence: TGTGCCAGCTCACCGAAGGAGGGACGGGATCAGCCCCAGCATTTT.

The V and J genes are TRBV18 and TRBJ2-1; 8 bases agree with TRBD1. Losses at the gene ends were 5 bases for V and 7 bases for J; bases not matched to a gene: 4. Germline CDR1 and CDR2: KGHSH and LQKENI. CDR3 length equals 13 residues. The CDR3 spells CASSSDRENEQFF. The CDR3 DNA sequence: TGTGCCAGCTCATCGGACAGGGAGAATGAGCAGTTCTTC. The full variable domain, completed using reference TRBV18 and TRBJ2-1, is NAGVMQNPRHLVRRRGQEARLRCSPMKGHSHVYWYRQLPEEGLKFMVYLQKENIIDESGMPKERFSAEFPKEGPSILRIQQVVRGDSAAYFCASSSDRENEQFFGPGTRLTVL.

This clone was counted only a few times. V gene TRBV7-2 combines with J gene TRBJ1-2; D uncertain. This CDR3 is 15 amino acids long. Germline V gene data show CDR1 as SGHTA and CDR2 as FQGNSA. The V gene lost 6 bases and the J gene lost 4 bases, with 18 bases spanning the gap. The CDR3 sequence: CASRVEAKNFYGYTF. CDR3 DNA sequence: TGTGCCAGCAGGGTGGAGGCAAAGAACTTCTATGGCTACACCTTC.

The rearrangement joins TRBV7-6 to TRBJ1-2, with a possible D match to TRBD1 (6 bases). Germline V CDR1 and CDR2: SGHVS, FNYEAQ. This CDR3 contains 15 residues. Trimming stripped 5 bases from V and 0 bases from J, with 13 bases between. The CDR3 here is CASSPRDITNYGYTF. The CDR3 nucleotides are TGTGCCAGCAGCCCCAGGGACATAACTAACTATGGCTACACCTTC.

Ten or more counts support this clone. The rearrangement uses TRBV30 and TRBJ2-1; no reliable D call. The CDR3 spans 11 residues. Germline V lookup: CDR1 GTSNPN, CDR2 SVGIG (reference sequence). V was pared by 2 bases and J by 9 bases, with 8 bases between. The CDR3 region is CAWSQRGEQFF. CDR3 sequence (DNA): TGTGCCTGGAGTCAGAGAGGTGAGCAGTTCTTC.

V is TRBV9 and J is TRBJ2-7; D perhaps matches TRBD1 (6 bases). CDR3 size: 15 residues. Looked up from germline, CDR1 is SGDLS and CDR2 is YYNGEE. The ends were cut back, 0 bases at V and 2 bases at J, with 12 bases in the middle. In DNA, the CDR3 is TGTGCCAGCAGCGTAGGGGGGACAACCACCTACGAGCAGTACTTC. Residues: CASSVGGTTTYEQYF.

The rearrangement joins TRBV5-1 to TRBJ2-1, with TRBD2 identical over 9 bases. Germline V gene lookup returns CDR1 SGHRS and CDR2 YFSETQ. Trimming cost V 2 bases and J 6 bases; bases outside gene matches: 3. This CDR3 comprises 14 residues. Written as DNA, the CDR3 is TGCGCCAGCAGCTTTAGCGGGAGTGGCAATGAGCAGTTCTTC. Residues: CASSFSGSGNEQFF.

V and J are TRBV18 and TRBJ1-4; D may be TRBD1 (5 bases). The CDR3 contains 14 residues. The V end lost 4 bases, the J end lost 1 base, and 7 bases lay between the germline ends. Germline V gives CDR1 KGHSH, CDR2 LQKENI. CDR3 sequence (DNA): TGTGCCAGCTCACGTCAGGGAACTAATGAAAAACTGTTTTTT. Protein: CASSRQGTNEKLFF.

This clone occurred many times. The chain carries TRBV28 and TRBJ2-6; no firm D call. The ends were cut back, 7 bases at V and 0 bases at J, with 4 bases in the middle. The CDR3 consists of 13 residues. CDR1 and CDR2 from the germline V gene are MDHEN and SYDVKM. In DNA, the CDR3 is TGTGCCAGCACCATCTCTGGGGCCAACGTCCTGACTTTC. Translation: CASTISGANVLTF.